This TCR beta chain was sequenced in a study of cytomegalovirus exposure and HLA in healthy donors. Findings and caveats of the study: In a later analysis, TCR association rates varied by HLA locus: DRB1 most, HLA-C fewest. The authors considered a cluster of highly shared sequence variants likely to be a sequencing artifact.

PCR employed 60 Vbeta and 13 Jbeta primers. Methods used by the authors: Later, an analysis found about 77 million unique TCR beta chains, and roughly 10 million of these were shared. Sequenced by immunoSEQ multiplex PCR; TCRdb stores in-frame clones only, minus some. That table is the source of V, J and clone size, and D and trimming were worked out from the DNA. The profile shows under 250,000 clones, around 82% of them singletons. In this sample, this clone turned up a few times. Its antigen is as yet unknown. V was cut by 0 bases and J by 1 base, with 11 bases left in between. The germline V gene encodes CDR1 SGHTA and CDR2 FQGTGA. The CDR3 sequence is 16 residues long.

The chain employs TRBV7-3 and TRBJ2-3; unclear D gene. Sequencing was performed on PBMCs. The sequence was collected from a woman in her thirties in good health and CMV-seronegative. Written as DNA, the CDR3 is TGTGCCAGCAGCTTAACGTTAACAGCTGGCACAGATACGCAGTATTTT. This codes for CASSLTLTAGTDTQYF.